Listed here are 28 T cell receptor beta chains from one sample, sequenced in a study of blood T cell repertoires in COVID-19. Some clones are missing from TCRdb's copy, which holds only in-frame ones; the method was immunoSEQ multiplex PCR. Of roughly 68,000 clones in the sample, less than 85% were seen once. Sequencing was done on a sample of peripheral blood. The receptors were sampled from a woman of 80 years or more with acute or convalescent COVID-19.

V usage is TRBV9 and J usage is TRBJ1-5; the D gene is possibly TRBD1 (5 bases). The germline gives CDR1 SGDLS, CDR2 YYNGEE. The CDR3 contains 17 residues. Between the trimmed V and J ends, which lost 0 bases and 2 bases, there was a span of 15 bases. CDR3 nucleotide sequence: TGTGCCAGCAGCGTAGATGGGGGAGGTGCCGGCAATCAGCCCCAGCATTTT. It yields the protein CASSVDGGGAGNQPQHF.

V and J are TRBV19 and TRBJ1-3; no firm D call. Germline V lookup: CDR1 LNHDA, CDR2 SQIVND (reference sequence). V gave up 5 bases and J gave up 0 bases, with 14 bases separating them. CDR3 length equals 16 residues. The CDR3 region is CASSFEASLSGNTIYF. The CDR3 DNA sequence: TGTGCCAGTAGTTTCGAGGCTTCCCTCTCTGGAAACACCATATATTTT.

The V and J genes are TRBV3-1 (or the pseudogene TRBV3-2) and TRBJ1-1, with 7 bases matching TRBD1. Germline V gives CDR1 LGHDT, CDR2 YNNKEL (reference sequence). The length of the CDR3 is 15 residues. V shed 4 bases, J shed 0 bases, and the junction held 5 bases outside the gene matches. DNA of the CDR3: TGTGCCAGCAGCCTAACCGGGACAGTGAACACTGAAGCTTTCTTT. It codes for CASSLTGTVNTEAFF.

The chain joins TRBV12-3 or TRBV12-4 to TRBJ2-1; D gene ambiguous. The V end lost 4 bases, the J end lost 11 bases, and 6 bases lay between the germline ends. This CDR3 is built from 10 residues. CDR3 bases: TGTGCCAGCAGTTCGGTTAAGCAGTTCTTC. Protein sequence: CASSSVKQFF.

The J gene is TRBJ2-2, the V gene TRBV5-1; 7 nucleotides match TRBD1. Germline trimming cut 4 bases from V and 5 bases from J; bases unmatched to any gene: 5. The CDR3 covers 14 residues. The germline V gene has CDR1 SGHRS and CDR2 YFSETQ. DNA for the CDR3: TGCGCCAGCAGCAGGGACAGAGGGACCGGGGAGCTGTTTTTT. Translation gives CASSRDRGTGELFF.

The genes are TRBV9 and TRBJ1-5; the D gene is possibly TRBD1 (6 bases). Germline-derived CDR1 and CDR2 are SGDLS and YYNGEE. V was clipped by 0 bases and J by 3 bases, with 16 bases between them. The CDR3 is 17 amino acids. CDR3 amino acids: CASSVEGQGINNQPQHF. The CDR3 DNA is TGTGCCAGCAGCGTAGAGGGTCAGGGGATTAACAATCAGCCCCAGCATTTT.

The chain has TRBV9 and TRBJ2-3; tentative D call: TRBD1 (6 bases). The germline V gene encodes CDR1 SGDLS and CDR2 YYNGEE. Trimming took 0 bases from V and 0 from J, leaving 11 bases between them. The CDR3 covers 16 residues. The CDR3 region is CASSVAGVFSTDTQYF. The CDR3 nucleotides are TGTGCCAGCAGCGTAGCAGGGGTTTTTAGCACAGATACGCAGTATTTT.

The CDR3 here is CASSYRGLNEKLFF. CDR3 bases: TGTGCCAGTAGCTACAGGGGATTGAATGAAAAACTGTTTTTT. The chain has TRBV19 and TRBJ1-4; 7 bases line up with TRBD1. In germline, CDR1 is LNHDA, CDR2 SQIVND (reference sequence). The length of the CDR3 is 14 residues. V was clipped by 6 bases and J by 5 bases; unmatched bases: 6.

This clone was counted only a few times. The V call is TRBV9, the J call TRBJ2-5, with TRBD1 identical over 7 bases. The CDR3 totals 15 residues. Germline V gives CDR1 SGDLS, CDR2 YYNGEE. The V gene end was trimmed by 0 bases and the J gene end by 7 bases; junction bases not matched to a gene: 9. The CDR3 DNA reads as TGTGCCAGCAGCGTAGGAGGGGCAGGGGGTGCGACCCAGTACTTC. Its translation: CASSVGGAGGATQYF. The full variable domain, completed using reference TRBV9 and TRBJ2-5, is DSGVTQTPKHLITATGQRVTLRCSPRSGDLSVYWYQQSLDQGLQFLIQYYNGEERAKGNILERFSAQQFPDLHSELNLSSLELGDSALYFCASSVGGAGGATQYFGPGTRLLVL.

V usage is TRBV5-5 and J usage is TRBJ1-1, with D uncertain. V gave up 0 bases and J gave up 7 bases, with 10 bases separating them. Germline V CDR1 and CDR2: SGHKS, YYEKEE (reference sequence). The CDR3 is 13 residues long. CDR3 coding DNA: TGTGCCAGCAGCTTGGGACTCACGGGTGAAGCTTTCTTT. This codes for CASSLGLTGEAFF.

The chain employs TRBV5-1 and TRBJ1-1; D uncertain. Germline assignment: CDR1 SGHRS and CDR2 YFSETQ. The CDR3 sequence is 14 residues long. The V end was cut by 0 bases, the J end by 4 bases, with 10 bases between. The CDR3 is CASSLGSGITEAFF. DNA of the CDR3: TGCGCCAGCAGCTTGGGTTCGGGGATCACTGAAGCTTTCTTT.

The chain recombines TRBV10-3 with TRBJ1-4; 11 bases are a match to TRBD1. The CDR3 totals 14 residues. The ends lost 7 bases at V and 8 bases at J; junction bases unmatched: 6. Germline values: CDR1 ENHRY, CDR2 SYGVKD. The DNA for the CDR3 is TGTGCCATCACTCAGGACAGGGGGCGAGAAAAACTGTTTTTT. It codes for CAITQDRGREKLFF.

The chain employs TRBV7-8 and TRBJ2-5, with unresolved D. CDR3 length: 18 amino acids. V was pared by 1 base and J by 5 bases, with 23 bases between. From germline, CDR1 is SGHVS and CDR2 FQNEAQ. CDR3 residues: CASSLVIRMLGGKETQYF. CDR3 nucleotides: TGTGCCAGCAGCTTAGTCATCCGGATGCTAGGTGGAAAGGAGACCCAGTACTTC.

This sequence joins TRBV9 and TRBJ1-1, with D tentatively TRBD1 (5 bases). Germline CDR1 reads SGDLS; CDR2 reads YYNGEE. V lost 0 bases and J lost 0, with 15 bases in between. The CDR3 covers 17 residues. CDR3 sequence reads: CASSVDPGGGMNTEAFF. The CDR3 nucleotides are TGTGCCAGCAGCGTAGACCCCGGGGGGGGTATGAACACTGAAGCTTTCTTT.

This rearrangement joins TRBV6-6 to TRBJ1-4; 7 nucleotides align to TRBD1. Germline V gene lookup returns CDR1 MNHNY and CDR2 SVGAGI (reference sequence). V shed 5 bases, J shed 0 bases, and the junction held 9 bases outside the gene matches. The CDR3 contains 17 residues. CDR3: CASSLQGRYSTNEKLFF. The DNA for the CDR3 is TGTGCCAGCAGTCTACAGGGGAGATACTCAACTAATGAAAAACTGTTTTTT.

The rearrangement uses TRBV6-1 and TRBJ1-1; TRBD1 aligns across 7 bases. This CDR3 is 16 amino acids long. CDR1 and CDR2 (germline): MNHNS, SASEGT. Losses at the gene ends were 4 bases for V and 5 bases for J; bases not matched to a gene: 13. CDR3 coding DNA: TGTGCCAGCAGTGCGTTGACAGGGCTCAGTAGTACTGAAGCTTTCTTT. It codes for CASSALTGLSSTEAFF.

This clone was seen only a few times. The junction does not match germline at one end; this may be a read error. V and J are TRBV7-7 and TRBJ2-1, with no clear D. The CDR3 totals 16 residues. Germline values: CDR1 SSHAT, CDR2 FNYEAQ (reference sequence). CDR3: CASSLAARSSYNEQFF. The CDR3 nucleotides read TGTGCTAGCAGCTTAGCAGCGCGGAGCTCCTACAATGAGCAGTTCTTC.

The rearrangement uses TRBV9 and TRBJ2-7; TRBD2 is a possible D gene (6 bases). Germline V gives CDR1 SGDLS, CDR2 YYNGEE. The germline V and J ends were trimmed by 6 bases and 9 bases, with 19 bases remaining between them. The CDR3 extends over 13 amino acids. The chain's CDR3 is CASTAGPVGWQYF. DNA of the CDR3: TGTGCCAGCACGGCGGGACCGGTTGGGTGGCAGTACTTC.

V and J are TRBV10-3 and TRBJ1-1; a possible D gene is TRBD1 (5 bases). Germline V gene lookup returns CDR1 ENHRY and CDR2 SYGVKD. CDR3 length: 15 residues. V shed 6 bases and J shed 0 bases, with 14 bases lying between them. DNA for the CDR3: TGTGCCATCAGCTCCAGGGATGGGGTGAACACTGAAGCTTTCTTT. Translating gives CAISSRDGVNTEAFF.

This sequence joins TRBV19 and TRBJ2-2; 13 bases agree with TRBD2. The J segment lost 1 base and the V segment lost 4 bases, leaving 6 bases of the junction unmatched. Germline loops: CDR1 LNHDA, CDR2 SQIVND (reference sequence). The CDR3 totals 18 residues. CDR3 sequence: CASSKRRTSGGNTGELFF. CDR3 nucleotide sequence: TGTGCCAGTAGTAAACGTCGGACTAGCGGGGGGAACACCGGGGAGCTGTTTTTT.

This chain joins TRBV15 and TRBJ2-5; 12 bases align to TRBD2. The germline V gene encodes CDR1 LNHNV and CDR2 YYDKDF (reference sequence). Losses at the gene ends were 1 base for V and 4 bases for J; bases not matched to a gene: 4. The CDR3 has 16 amino acids. The DNA of the CDR3 is TGTGCCACCAGCAGAGCCCCGGGACTAGCGGGAGAGACCCAGTACTTC. Translating it yields CATSRAPGLAGETQYF.

The chain recombines TRBV7-8 with TRBJ2-1; maybe TRBD1 (5 bases). Trimming removed 1 base at V and 0 bases at J, with 13 bases between. The CDR3 sequence is 17 residues long. CDR1 is SGHVS and CDR2 is FQNEAQ in the germline V gene. CDR3 residues: CASSLGREGSSYNEQFF. The CDR3 nucleotides read TGTGCCAGCAGCTTAGGCAGGGAAGGAAGCTCCTACAATGAGCAGTTCTTC.

The chain uses TRBV12-3 or TRBV12-4 and TRBJ1-2; weak D call: TRBD1 (6 bases). The CDR3 covers 13 residues. Trimming pared 7 bases from V and 7 bases from J, leaving 16 bases between. CDR3 sequence: CASTEQGFRGYTF. CDR3 in DNA: TGTGCCAGCACCGAACAGGGATTCCGTGGCTACACCTTC.

The chain employs TRBV4-1 and TRBJ2-7, with D perhaps matching TRBD1 (6 bases). The CDR3 contains 15 residues. V was pared by 3 bases and J by 4 bases, with 16 bases between. Germline CDR1 MGHRA, CDR2 YSYEKL. The CDR3: CASSQVQGPEYEQYF. For the CDR3, the DNA is TGCGCCAGCAGCCAGGTTCAGGGGCCTGAGTACGAGCAGTACTTC.

This chain links TRBV6-6 with TRBJ1-5; 8 positions agree with TRBD1. The V gene end was trimmed by 2 bases and the J gene end by 5 bases; junction bases not matched to a gene: 5. The germline CDR1 and CDR2 sequences are MNHNY and SVGAGI (reference sequence). The CDR3 is made up of 15 amino acids. CDR3 sequence: CASSYGTGTHQPQHF. In DNA, the CDR3 is TGTGCCAGCAGTTACGGGACAGGAACTCATCAGCCCCAGCATTTT.

The chain has TRBV30 and TRBJ2-7; D unresolved. The CDR3 length is 13 residues. Germline V gives CDR1 GTSNPN, CDR2 SVGIG (reference sequence). Deletions cut 2 bases from V and 3 bases from J, with 11 bases between. The DNA of the CDR3 is TGTGCCTGGAGTATAGCCATGGGCTACGAGCAGTACTTC. This encodes CAWSIAMGYEQYF.

This clone was detected once. This chain uses TRBV10-2 with TRBJ2-3; 11 nucleotides align to TRBD1. Per the germline V gene, CDR1 is WSHSY and CDR2 is SAAADI. The J segment lost 3 bases and the V segment lost 6 bases, leaving 5 bases of the junction unmatched. The CDR3 runs 15 residues. CDR3 protein: CASRLGTGGTDTQYF. In DNA, the CDR3 is TGCGCCAGCAGGCTCGGGACAGGGGGTACAGATACGCAGTATTTT.

This clone was detected once. V and J are TRBV6-1 and TRBJ2-1; TRBD1 matches 9 bases. The CDR3 extends over 14 amino acids. Germline loops: CDR1 MNHNS, CDR2 SASEGT. Unmatched junction bases numbered 6, after V lost 3 bases and J lost 9 bases. The CDR3 coding sequence is TGTGCCAGCAGTGACCGGACAGGGGTTAGTGAGCAGTTCTTC. This translates into CASSDRTGVSEQFF.